This T cell receptor beta chain was captured in a study of T-cell memory formation after mild COVID-19. About the research overall: The study found TCR clusters largely donor specific.

This clonotype was counted ten times or more. The germline V and J ends were trimmed by 5 bases and 0 bases, with 11 bases remaining between them. This CDR3 is built from 16 residues. Germline V gene sequence: CDR1 SGHTA, CDR2 FQGTGA. The 5'RACE method, run with constant-segment primers, produced TCR alpha and TCR beta cDNA libraries (carrying sample barcodes and UMIs). TCRdb reprocessed the 5' RACE reads via MiXCR and lists one record per CDR3 protein. The repertoire holds about 47,000 distinct CDR3 sequences, approximately 9.6% seen once, with roughly 10% in the top ten. This TCR derives from an adult woman who had mild COVID-19 (a few samples of this study predate the infection). Cell type and time point are not known. What was sequenced was PBMCs or a T cell subset sorted from them (not recorded which). The genes are TRBV7-3 and TRBJ2-6; weak D call: TRBD1 (6 bases). CDR3 region: CASSADRRSGANVLTF. CDR3 DNA sequence: TGTGCCAGCAGCGCCGACAGGCGCTCTGGGGCCAACGTCCTGACTTTC.